What follows describes a single T cell receptor (beta chain). Antigen specificity is unknown. Every patient relapsed after autologous stem cell transplantation, and brentuximab vedotin exposure varied. The data originate from a study of PD-1 blockade in classical Hodgkin lymphoma. Study-wide results and limits: By cycle point C4D1, TCR diversity had risen significantly in CD4+ cells (but not CD8+ cells). Diversity similar to that of newly diagnosed patients was seen at baseline in complete responders.

The CDR3 covers 15 residues. Deletions cut 4 bases from V and 3 bases from J, with 15 bases between. From germline, CDR1 is SGHTA and CDR2 FQGNSA. The assay was immunoSEQ multiplex PCR, and TCRdb's table has in-frame clones only and misses some. Among over 25,000 clones listed, roughly four fifths were seen once. The sample was peripheral blood mononuclear cells (PBMCs), taken before the second cycle of nivolumab. This TCR was recovered from a human donor with classical Hodgkin lymphoma. The chain has TRBV7-2 and TRBJ1-2, with D hard to call. CDR3 region: CASSSPEGADYGYTF. For the CDR3, the DNA is TGTGCCAGCAGCTCCCCCGAGGGCGCGGACTATGGCTACACCTTC.